The T cell receptor (beta chain) under discussion was sequenced for a study of blood T cells in healthy people across ages. For the second PCR, which ran for roughly 6 to 11 cycles, a sample-barcoded 5' primer and a J-beta primer mix were used. TCRdb re-derived calls from the 5' RACE reads in MiXCR, one entry per CDR3 protein. The sample holds 1.4 million or so distinct CDR3 sequences, about 45% seen once. There are 15 residues in the CDR3. The V end was cut by 0 bases, the J end by 0 bases, with 9 bases between. The V gene's germline CDR1 is SGHRS and CDR2 YFSETQ. V gene TRBV5-1 combines with J gene TRBJ1-2; D is undetermined. The sequence derives from a woman between 18 and 30 years old in good health. The sample consisted of blood. The DNA for the CDR3 is TGCGCCAGCAGCTTGGTTGCCGAAGCTAACTATGGCTACACCTTC. This translates into CASSLVAEANYGYTF.